Presented here are 14 T cell receptor beta chains from one specimen sequenced in a study of shared clonotypes between healthy human individuals. Naive CD8 cells were CD45RO-negative, positively selected for CCR7, excluding terminally differentiated effector memory CD45RA+ cells. The method was immunoSEQ multiplex PCR; TCRdb's version includes in-frame clones alone and lacks a portion of them. The sample shows 550,000 to 750,000 clones, approximately 90% of them seen only once. The material sequenced was naive CD8+ T cells sorted from blood. These receptors were taken from a man aged 25-45 years in good health.

This sequence joins TRBV7-9 and TRBJ2-7; perhaps TRBD1 as D (6 bases). The CDR3 totals 12 residues. Between the trimmed V and J ends, which lost 4 bases and 5 bases, there was a span of 9 bases. CDR1 and CDR2 from the germline V gene are SEHNR and FQNEAQ (reference sequence). The chain's CDR3 is CASSSRGHEQYF. DNA for the CDR3: TGTGCCAGCAGCTCCAGGGGACACGAGCAGTACTTC.

The chain couples TRBV13 to TRBJ2-4, with a tentative D call TRBD1 (5 bases). The CDR3 runs to 16 residues. In germline, CDR1 is PRHDT, CDR2 FYEKMQ (reference sequence). V was pared by 5 bases and J by 0 bases, with 14 bases between. For the CDR3, the DNA is TGTGCCAGCAGCGACAGCAGCGATCTAGCCAAAAACATTCAGTACTTC. This gives the protein CASSDSSDLAKNIQYF.

The CDR3, as DNA: TGCGCCAGCAGCTTGGTAGCGCTTAGCACAGATACGCAGTATTTT. This translates into CASSLVALSTDTQYF. This rearrangement joins TRBV5-1 to TRBJ2-3; D is possibly TRBD2 (5 bases). V was pared by 0 bases and J by 0 bases, with 8 bases between. The CDR3 runs 15 residues. From germline, CDR1 is SGHRS and CDR2 YFSETQ.

The rearrangement uses TRBV2 and TRBJ2-1; 11 bases agree with TRBD2. CDR1 and CDR2 (germline): SNHLY, FYNNEI. V lost 6 bases to trimming and J lost 0 bases; unmatched junction nucleotides: 7. This CDR3 has 17 residues. The CDR3, as DNA: TGTGCCAGCAGAGTGTACACTAGCGGGAGCTCCTACAATGAGCAGTTCTTC. This sequence encodes CASRVYTSGSSYNEQFF.

The chain joins TRBV19 to TRBJ2-1; TRBD1 aligns across 11 bases. The CDR3 is made up of 15 amino acids. Germline loops: CDR1 LNHDA, CDR2 SQIVND (reference sequence). The V gene end was trimmed by 7 bases and the J gene end by 6 bases; junction bases not matched to a gene: 8. CDR3 sequence (DNA): TGTGCCAGTACCCTTACCGGGACAGGGGGCAATGAGCAGTTCTTC. It yields the protein CASTLTGTGGNEQFF.

This rearrangement joins TRBV7-9 to TRBJ2-3; 7 nucleotides align to TRBD2. After removal of 4 bases from V and 4 bases from J, the junction contained 8 bases not matched to a gene. The CDR3 is made up of 15 amino acids. Germline CDR1 and CDR2: SEHNR and FQNEAQ (reference sequence). The CDR3 is CASSSREDGADTQYF. The CDR3 nucleotides are TGTGCCAGCAGCTCCCGGGAGGACGGGGCAGATACGCAGTATTTT.

V and J are TRBV5-6 and TRBJ2-2; D not resolved. V lost 1 base to trimming and J lost 0 bases, with 10 bases between them. Germline loops: CDR1 SGHDT, CDR2 YYEEEE. The CDR3 contains 16 residues. The CDR3, as DNA: TGTGCCAGCAGCTTGTATATGGGGTCGAACACCGGGGAGCTGTTTTTT. This translates into CASSLYMGSNTGELFF.

The chain combines TRBV6-1 with TRBJ2-7, with 10 bases fitting TRBD2. With 1 base clipped from V and 7 bases from J, the junction kept 13 bases outside the gene matches. Germline lookup yields CDR1 MNHNS and CDR2 SASEGT. The CDR3 sequence is 17 residues long. The CDR3, as DNA: TGTGCCAGCAGTGAAGAGAAAGGAGCGGGAGGGCCATATGAGCAGTACTTC. Encoded protein: CASSEEKGAGGPYEQYF.

The V call is TRBV9, the J call TRBJ1-2; 7 bases agree with TRBD1. J was trimmed by 4 bases and V by 4 bases; bases with no gene match: 13. CDR1 is SGDLS and CDR2 is YYNGEE in the germline V gene. This CDR3 has 16 residues. The CDR3 region is CASSPMGGQTTYGYTF. The CDR3 bases are TGTGCCAGCAGCCCTATGGGGGGACAGACTACCTATGGCTACACCTTC. The full variable domain, in which reference TRBV9 and TRBJ1-2 provide the parts outside the CDR3, is DSGVTQTPKHLITATGQRVTLRCSPRSGDLSVYWYQQSLDQGLQFLIQYYNGEERAKGNILERFSAQQFPDLHSELNLSSLELGDSALYFCASSPMGGQTTYGYTFGSGTRLTVV.

The chain is built from TRBV7-6 and TRBJ2-7; TRBD2 matches at 9 bases. Germline V gene lookup returns CDR1 SGHVS and CDR2 FNYEAQ. J gave up 3 bases and V 3 bases, and 6 bases lay outside the gene matches. This CDR3 spans 15 amino acids. The chain's CDR3 is CASSFQGSGSYEQYF. For the CDR3, the DNA is TGTGCCAGCAGCTTCCAGGGTAGCGGGAGCTACGAGCAGTACTTC. Complete variable domain (other parts from reference TRBV7-6 and TRBJ2-7): GAGVSQSPRYKVTKRGQDVALRCDPISGHVSLYWYRQALGQGPEFLTYFNYEAQQDKSGLPNDRFSAERPEGSISTLTIQRTEQRDSAMYRCASSFQGSGSYEQYFGPGTRLTVT.

This clone was detected only once. The chain employs TRBV28 and TRBJ2-7; D gene unclear. This CDR3 region has 15 residues. Trimming took off 5 bases at V and 2 bases at J, with 16 bases between the two ends. The germline gives CDR1 MDHEN, CDR2 SYDVKM. In DNA form, the CDR3 reads TGTGCCAGCAGTCACGGAAGTACCCCGACCTACGAGCAGTACTTC. Amino acids: CASSHGSTPTYEQYF.

This clone was counted once. The V call is TRBV13, the J call TRBJ1-4; maybe TRBD1 (5 bases). The ends were cut back, 5 bases at V and 3 bases at J, with 13 bases in the middle. The V gene's germline CDR1 is PRHDT and CDR2 FYEKMQ (reference sequence). This CDR3 region has 15 residues. This CDR3 reads CASSDWTSANEKLFF. DNA for the CDR3: TGTGCCAGCAGCGACTGGACAAGTGCTAATGAAAAACTGTTTTTT.

About this clone itself: The sample contains more than one DNA sequence encoding this CDR3. The chain recombines TRBV5-6 with TRBJ2-5; D unclear. Trimming pared 0 bases from V and 4 bases from J, leaving 16 bases between. The CDR3 is made up of 16 amino acids. Germline assignment: CDR1 SGHDT and CDR2 YYEEEE. The CDR3 sequence: CASSLVEAPLPETQYF. In DNA form, the CDR3 reads TGTGCCAGCAGCTTGGTTGAAGCGCCGCTCCCAGAGACCCAGTACTTC.

The CDR3 spells CASSFPRGQGGRTEAFF. The CDR3 DNA sequence: TGTGCCAGCAGTTTCCCGCGGGGACAGGGGGGAAGGACTGAAGCTTTCTTT. This chain uses TRBV28 with TRBJ1-1; 11 bases are shared with TRBD1. The V segment lost 3 bases and the J segment 5 bases; nucleotides outside the gene matches: 11. Germline V gene lookup returns CDR1 MDHEN and CDR2 SYDVKM. CDR3 length: 17 residues.